This TCR beta chain was identified in a study of Ad26.COV2.S vaccination and SARS-CoV-2 variants (dated by TCRdb to 2020 to 2023). Background on the whole study: Donors in the vaccine arm were drawn from COV1001, a multicentre, randomized, double-blind, placebo-controlled phase I-IIa trial testing Ad26.COV2.S in healthy adults. The specificity and breadth of SARS-CoV-2-reactive T cell receptors after Ad26.COV2.S vaccination were assessed by TCRbeta repertoire sequencing. The TCR-sequenced set comprised around 30 samples: about 19 Ad26.COV2.S vaccine recipients, 5 placebo recipients and 8 SARS-CoV-2 convalescent individuals. Trial participants were randomized into five groups of five: low-dose or high-dose Ad26.COV2.S given once or twice, or placebo on both occasions. Investigators did not know the trial group allocation while performing experiments and assessing outcomes. Dosing of Ad26.COV2.S was intramuscular, at either 5x10^10 or 1x10^11 viral particles, delivered as one shot or as two shots spaced 56 days apart. The full study reports these points: According to the authors, total T cell responses may have been underestimated by the TCR breadth and depth analyses. Compared with placebo recipients, Ad26.COV2.S recipients showed higher spike-specific TCR breadth (P = 0.0014). Comparable non-spike TCR breadth was observed between vaccine and placebo recipients, consistent with only spike being contained in the vaccine. The study was not powered to compare responses between vaccine doses or regimens. After vaccination, spike-specific CD8+ and CD4+ T cell responses were reported to show substantial breadth.

The immunoSEQ Assay was used to sequence TCRbeta CDR3 regions. After extraction, genomic DNA underwent amplification by bias-controlled multiplex PCR, followed by high-throughput sequencing. The study's own analysis went as follows. To quantify the absolute abundance of each unique TCRbeta CDR3 region, sequences were collapsed and filtered. Usable DNA was measured by amplifying reference genes present in all nucleated cells, and TCRbeta template counts were normalized to that usable DNA to estimate T cell fraction. Repertoire TCRs were annotated as SARS-CoV-2-specific when V gene, CDR3 amino acid sequence and J gene were exactly matched to a known reactive TCR set. The reference SARS-CoV-2 TCR set was derived from MIRA and filtered for enrichment in COVID-19-positive ImmuneCODE repertoires, a step that removed public or cross-reactive TCRs. Using the MIRA antigens, annotated TCRs were further analysed by specific ORF or by position within an ORF. Breadth was defined as annotated unique rearrangements over total unique productive rearrangements; depth was the summed frequency of those rearrangements. Two-sided Wilcoxon rank-sum tests were used to compare TCR breadth between groups. TCRdb holds this immuneACCESS table with in-frame rearrangements only. Some clones are missing; in checked studies, unresolved V genes explain under half, and the rest has no known cause. The V and J calls and clone size were taken over from that table, and D and trimming were inferred from the DNA. In this sample the table shows about 350,000 clones, about 88% of which occur a single time. Around 3% of the sample lies in the top ten.

The CDR1 and CDR2 encoded by the germline V gene are MNHEY and SVGEGT. V is pared back by 3 bases and J by 10 bases, with 15 bases lying between the germline termini. The CDR3 starts with the cysteine, ends with the phenylalanine, and has 13 residues. Only CDR3 DNA remains: 39 bases, in frame from the first base. On this clone: It lacks a known antigen. It has no much larger one-base neighbor in the sample; base qualities were not kept.

The treatment or condition label corresponds to: roughly 19 received Ad26.COV2.S at low or high dose, single or two shots; 5 received placebo; per-sample allocation not given. Repertoires of vaccine and placebo recipients were sequenced from samples taken on day 63 after the first injection. Between 29 July and 7 August 2020, Cohort 1b enrolled some 25 adults aged 18-55 years at one site in Boston, USA. As a vaccine, Ad26.COV2.S was a replication-incompetent adenovirus type 26 vector that expressed a prefusion-stabilized SARS-CoV-2 spike protein derived from the original Wuhan strain. The sequence was collected from a person aged 18-60 years who received the Ad26.COV2.S COVID-19 vaccine or a placebo. Recombination linked TRBV6-2 or TRBV6-3 to TRBJ1-1, with the identity of the D gene unclear. Here the sequenced sample was peripheral blood, taken in a trial of Ad26.COV2.S vaccine versus placebo. This receptor has the CDR3 CASSYIGEVRAFF. The bases are TGTGCCAGCAGTTATATCGGGGAAGTTCGAGCTTTCTTT.